These 7 T cell receptor beta chains originate from one sample sequenced in a study of CD8 T cells in ankylosing spondylitis. TCRdb reanalysed the 5' RACE reads using MiXCR and keeps one entry per CDR3 protein. This table has approximately 39,000 distinct CDR3 sequences, 13% appearing once. The sample consisted of synovial fluid, either unsorted or a sorted T cell fraction (not recorded which). Receptor source: a male donor with ankylosing spondylitis.

The CDR3 reads CASSSGGGPSPQHF. CDR3 DNA sequence: TGTGCCAGCAGCTCAGGGGGGGGCCCCTCGCCCCAGCATTTT. The chain couples TRBV5-6 to TRBJ1-5; 7 nucleotides line up with TRBD1. The CDR3 contains 14 residues. After removal of 3 bases from V and 9 bases from J, the junction contained 9 bases not matched to a gene. Germline V gives CDR1 SGHDT, CDR2 YYEEEE. Full variable domain (missing parts from reference TRBV5-6 and TRBJ1-5): DAGVTQSPTHLIKTRGQQVTLRCSPKSGHDTVSWYQQALGQGPQFIFQYYEEEERQRGNFPDRFSGHQFPNYSSELNVNALLLGDSALYLCASSSGGGPSPQHFGDGTRLSIL.

This clonotype was seen at least ten times. V usage is TRBV20-1 and J usage is TRBJ2-7, with TRBD1 matching 7 bases. The CDR3 totals 15 residues. The V gene's germline CDR1 is DFQATT and CDR2 SNEGSKA (reference sequence). V was pared by 3 bases and J by 6 bases, with 14 bases of the junction left unmatched. The CDR3 is CSASALGQDLSEQYF. The CDR3 DNA reads TGCAGTGCTAGCGCCCTCGGACAGGACCTCAGCGAGCAGTACTTC.

This clonotype was detected a few times. The chain employs TRBV19 and TRBJ1-1, with no clear D. Per germline, CDR1 LNHDA and CDR2 SQIVND (reference sequence). Trimming shortened V by 2 bases and J by 0 bases, and 7 bases separated the two germline ends. The CDR3 runs 14 residues. CDR3 bases: TGTGCCAGTAGTATATGGCTCCTGAACACTGAAGCTTTCTTT. Its protein is CASSIWLLNTEAFF.

This clonotype was recorded a few times. The CDR3 DNA reads as TGTGCCAGCACCTCGTGGAGACAGGGTTACGAGCAGTACTTC. As protein: CASTSWRQGYEQYF. The V gene is TRBV27, the J gene TRBJ2-7, with TRBD1 identical over 7 bases. V gave up 7 bases and J gave up 4 bases; unmatched junction bases: 10. Germline lookup yields CDR1 MNHEY and CDR2 SMNVEV (reference sequence). The CDR3 has 14 residues.

This clonotype was picked up many times. The CDR3 is CASSLALRNGYTF. The CDR3 bases are TGTGCCAGCAGCTTAGCCCTCAGGAATGGCTACACCTTC. The genes are TRBV7-2 and TRBJ1-2, with D unclear. Germline V gene sequence: CDR1 SGHTA, CDR2 FQGNSA. The CDR3 has 13 residues. Between the trimmed V and J ends, which lost 0 bases and 6 bases, there was a span of 8 bases.

This chain links TRBV20-1 with TRBJ2-7; 8 bases are shared with TRBD1. With V trimmed by 4 bases and J by 3 bases, 8 bases remained unmatched. This CDR3 region has 14 residues. Looked up from germline, CDR1 is DFQATT and CDR2 is SNEGSKA (reference sequence). The CDR3 nucleotides are TGCAGTGCTACTAGGACAGGGATGAACTACGAGCAGTACTTC. As protein: CSATRTGMNYEQYF.

This clonotype occurred a few times. This chain uses TRBV6-1 with TRBJ2-7; D may be TRBD1 (6 bases). Between the trimmed V and J ends, which lost 1 base and 0 bases, there was a span of 10 bases. Germline V lookup: CDR1 MNHNS, CDR2 SASEGT. This CDR3 comprises 15 residues. In DNA, the CDR3 is TGTGCCAGCAGTGAAGGGACAGAGAGCTCCTACGAGCAGTACTTC. It yields the protein CASSEGTESSYEQYF.